Sequencing of this T cell receptor beta chain was carried out in a study of T cell responses to AZD1222 COVID-19 vaccine. This CDR3 is 12 amino acids long. CDR1 is MNHNS, CDR2 SASEGT, per germline. A remark on this clone: Sequence at one end of the junction differs from germline and may be a read error.

Only in-frame clones appear in the TCRdb table, and some are missing; sequencing was by immunoSEQ multiplex PCR. Of about 110,000 clones in the sample, approximately 90% were seen once. The sample consisted of peripheral blood, taken 28 days after the second AZD1222 dose. The chain employs TRBV6-1 and TRBJ2-7; a weak D match, TRBD2 (6 bases). The sequence derives from an adult who received the AZD1222 COVID-19 vaccine. DNA of the CDR3: TGTGCCAGCAGTGAAGCGCGGGACGGTTACCTCTTC. Encoded protein: CASSEARDGYLF.